Below are 20 T cell receptor beta chains sequenced from a single sample in a study of blood T cell repertoires in COVID-19. Measured with immunoSEQ multiplex PCR; TCRdb has only the in-frame clones, and not every one. The sample has roughly 160,000 clones, 70% to 90% seen once. The sample was peripheral blood. These receptors were taken from a man aged 40-49 years with acute or convalescent COVID-19.

The chain recombines TRBV30 with TRBJ1-5, with TRBD1 matching over 11 bases. The germline V gene encodes CDR1 GTSNPN and CDR2 SVGIG (reference sequence). This CDR3 region has 13 residues. V was pared by 5 bases and J by 4 bases, with 1 base of the junction left unmatched. CDR3 nucleotides: TGTGCCTGGGGACAGGGGGCAAATCAGCCCCAGCATTTT. Translated: CAWGQGANQPQHF. Drawing the rest from reference TRBV30 and TRBJ1-5, the complete variable domain is SQTIHQWPATLVQPVGSPLSLECTVEGTSNPNLYWYRQAAGRGLQLLFYSVGIGQISSEVPQNLSASRPQDRQFILSSKKLLLSDSGFYLCAWGQGANQPQHFGDGTRLSIL.

This CDR3 reads CASSLGGGLSNQPQHF. Written as DNA, the CDR3 is TGTGCCAGCAGCTTGGGCGGGGGTCTGAGCAATCAGCCCCAGCATTTT. V gene TRBV5-4 combines with J gene TRBJ1-5; D perhaps matches TRBD1 (5 bases). CDR3 length equals 16 residues. The germline V gene encodes CDR1 SGHNT and CDR2 YYREEE (reference sequence). V was clipped by 0 bases and J by 1 base, with 11 bases between them.

This sequence joins TRBV12-3 or TRBV12-4 and TRBJ2-3, with D hard to call. The CDR3 sequence is 13 residues long. V lost 4 bases, J lost 5 bases, and 10 bases lay in between. CDR3 sequence (DNA): TGTGCCAGCAGTTCGCAGAGGTTAGATACGCAGTATTTT. This codes for CASSSQRLDTQYF.

This clone was seen more than once but under ten times. V usage is TRBV28 and J usage is TRBJ2-1; 11 nucleotides agree with TRBD2. V shed 5 bases and J 6 bases; nucleotides not matched to a gene: 6. The germline V gene encodes CDR1 MDHEN and CDR2 SYDVKM. The CDR3 is 15 amino acids. CDR3 sequence: CASSTLAGGVNEQFF. The CDR3 DNA follows: TGTGCCAGCAGTACTCTAGCGGGGGGCGTCAATGAGCAGTTCTTC.

This clone was seen a handful of times. J is TRBJ1-5 and V is TRBV6-5; a weak D match, TRBD1 (5 bases). The CDR3 sequence is 15 residues long. V was shortened by 7 bases and J by 0 bases, with 13 bases between the two germline ends. Germline assignment: CDR1 MNHEY and CDR2 SVGAGI. This chain's CDR3 is CASMTTVGSNQPQHF. CDR3 DNA sequence: TGTGCCAGCATGACGACAGTGGGTAGCAATCAGCCCCAGCATTTT.

This clone was recorded a few times. This rearrangement joins TRBV7-2 to TRBJ2-7; possible D gene TRBD1, 5 bases. V was shortened by 0 bases and J by 0 bases, with 6 bases between the two germline ends. The CDR3 has 14 residues. Germline CDR1 SGHTA, CDR2 FQGNSA. CDR3 protein: CASSLAQDSYEQYF. CDR3 nucleotide sequence: TGTGCCAGCAGCTTAGCACAGGACTCCTACGAGCAGTACTTC.

This rearrangement joins TRBV5-4 to TRBJ1-2, with 8 bases aligning to TRBD1. V shed 0 bases, J shed 4 bases, and the junction held 8 bases outside the gene matches. In germline, CDR1 is SGHNT, CDR2 YYREEE (reference sequence). This CDR3 spans 16 amino acids. For the CDR3, the DNA is TGTGCCAGCAGCTTGGATTCAGGGGGCGCTGGCTATGGCTACACCTTC. As protein: CASSLDSGGAGYGYTF.

V usage is TRBV6-5 and J usage is TRBJ1-4; tentative D call: TRBD1 (6 bases). This CDR3 is built from 13 residues. Germline-derived CDR1 and CDR2 are MNHEY and SVGAGI. V shed 2 bases and J shed 8 bases, with 9 bases lying between them. The CDR3 spells CASSYVGGEKLFF. CDR3 sequence (DNA): TGTGCCAGCAGTTACGTTGGGGGCGAAAAACTGTTTTTT.

V usage is TRBV7-6 and J usage is TRBJ2-1; D call uncertain. Germline V lookup: CDR1 SGHVS, CDR2 FNYEAQ. The V end lost 6 bases, the J end lost 5 bases, and 11 bases lay between the germline ends. The CDR3 is 13 residues long. In nucleotides, the CDR3 is TGTGCCAGCAGTGCGAGCAGGAACAATGAGCAGTTCTTC. Protein product: CASSASRNNEQFF.

The V gene is TRBV6-5, the J gene TRBJ2-7; 7 bases agree with TRBD2. The junction had 7 bases not matched to a gene; V was cut back by 2 bases and J by 0 bases. Germline V lookup: CDR1 MNHEY, CDR2 SVGAGI. This CDR3 has 16 residues. The CDR3 here is CASSYQPAGHSYEQYF. For the CDR3, the DNA is TGTGCCAGCAGTTACCAGCCAGCGGGGCACTCCTACGAGCAGTACTTC.

The rearrangement links TRBV6-1 to TRBJ1-2; TRBD1 is a possible D gene (5 bases). The CDR3 is 14 amino acids. Germline V gene sequence: CDR1 MNHNS, CDR2 SASEGT. V lost 7 bases and J 4 bases, leaving 16 bases between the germline ends. The CDR3 region is CASKRWGDLYGYTF. DNA for the CDR3: TGTGCCAGCAAACGATGGGGGGACCTCTATGGCTACACCTTC.

This sequence joins TRBV5-1 and TRBJ1-2; the match to TRBD1 covers 9 bases. J gave up 8 bases and V 4 bases, and 3 bases lay outside the gene matches. CDR1 SGHRS and CDR2 YFSETQ come from the germline V gene. This CDR3 spans 12 amino acids. CDR3: CASSGTGYGYTF. The CDR3 DNA follows: TGCGCCAGCAGCGGGACAGGGTACGGCTACACCTTC.

J is TRBJ1-2 and V is TRBV30; 7 bases map to TRBD1. Germline V CDR1 and CDR2: GTSNPN, SVGIG (reference sequence). CDR3 length equals 14 residues. V lost 4 bases, J lost 6 bases, and 11 bases stayed unmatched. Written as DNA, the CDR3 is TGTGCCTGGATAAGTTCGTCCAGGGGGAATGGCTACACCTTC. Its translation: CAWISSSRGNGYTF. Filled out from reference TRBV30 and TRBJ1-2, the complete variable domain reads SQTIHQWPATLVQPVGSPLSLECTVEGTSNPNLYWYRQAAGRGLQLLFYSVGIGQISSEVPQNLSASRPQDRQFILSSKKLLLSDSGFYLCAWISSSRGNGYTFGSGTRLTVV.

This rearrangement joins TRBV12-3 or TRBV12-4 to TRBJ2-7; no definite D call. The V gene lost 3 bases and the J gene lost 5 bases, with 5 bases spanning the gap. The length of the CDR3 is 11 residues. The CDR3 spells CASSFRNEQYF. The DNA of the CDR3 is TGTGCCAGCAGTTTCAGAAACGAGCAGTACTTC.

This chain connects TRBV3-1 (or the pseudogene TRBV3-2) to TRBJ1-2; 8 nucleotides agree with TRBD1. The germline V gene encodes CDR1 LGHDT and CDR2 YNNKEL (reference sequence). The CDR3 extends over 14 amino acids. V gave up 2 bases and J gave up 3 bases; unmatched junction bases: 2. The CDR3 region is CASSQSGGHYGYTF. The CDR3 region has the DNA TGTGCCAGCAGCCAATCAGGGGGCCACTATGGCTACACCTTC.

The J gene is TRBJ1-1, the V gene TRBV5-4; a weak D match, TRBD1 (6 bases). V was clipped by 1 base and J by 3 bases, with 16 bases between them. Germline-derived CDR1 and CDR2 are SGHNT and YYREEE (reference sequence). CDR3 length: 16 amino acids. The CDR3, as DNA: TGTGCCAGCAGCTTGTTCGGGCAGGGGCGCCACACTGAAGCTTTCTTT. Residues: CASSLFGQGRHTEAFF.

V usage is TRBV4-2 and J usage is TRBJ2-7, with 15 bases fitting TRBD2. Germline lookup yields CDR1 LGHNA and CDR2 YNFKEQ. The CDR3 is 20 amino acids. V lost 2 bases, J lost 2 bases, and 13 bases stayed unmatched. CDR3 in amino acids: CASSQQSYGTSGGRPYEQYF. CDR3 nucleotides: TGTGCCAGCAGCCAACAAAGCTATGGGACTAGCGGGGGGCGCCCCTACGAGCAGTACTTC.

The chain couples TRBV5-4 to TRBJ2-7; D is undetermined. Trimming shortened V by 0 bases and J by 3 bases, and 7 bases separated the two germline ends. Germline CDR1 and CDR2: SGHNT and YYREEE (reference sequence). The CDR3 is 13 amino acids. Written as DNA, the CDR3 is TGTGCCAGCAGCTTGGCCGCGAACTACGAGCAGTACTTC. Encoded protein: CASSLAANYEQYF.

The CDR3 region has the DNA TGTGCCATCGGGACTAGCGGGGACACCGGGGAGCTGTTTTTT. Residues: CAIGTSGDTGELFF. V is TRBV2 and J is TRBJ2-2; 13 bases match TRBD2. Germline CDR1 reads SNHLY; CDR2 reads FYNNEI. V lost 10 bases, J lost 3 bases, and 2 bases stayed unmatched. The CDR3 runs 14 residues. Full variable domain (rest looked up from reference TRBV2 and TRBJ2-2): EPEVTQTPSHQVTQMGQEVILRCVPISNHLYFYWYRQILGQKVEFLVSFYNNEISEKSEIFDDQFSVERPDGSNFTLKIRSTKLEDSAMYFCAIGTSGDTGELFFGEGSRLTVL.

This chain uses TRBV30 with TRBJ1-5; 7 bases agree with TRBD1. With 0 bases clipped from V and 4 bases from J, the junction kept 3 bases outside the gene matches. The length of the CDR3 is 14 residues. CDR1 is GTSNPN, CDR2 SVGIG, per germline (reference sequence). CDR3 coding DNA: TGTGCCTGGAGTGTGGGACAGAGAAATCAGCCCCAGCATTTT. Protein: CAWSVGQRNQPQHF.